The 23 T cell receptor beta chains in this list originate from one sample, sequenced in a study of T cells in Graves' hyperthyroidism and ophthalmopathy. From RNA transcripts, TCR beta CDR3 regions were amplified. TCR CDR3 regions were first amplified by RT-PCR with HTBI primers. One entry per CDR3 protein, called by TCRdb with MiXCR from the multiplex PCR reads. The repertoire has about 270,000 distinct CDR3 sequences, approximately 25% of them found once; the top ten carry 35% to 40%. The sequenced sample consisted of blood. These receptors were taken from a woman aged 40 to 50 with Graves' ophthalmopathy.

This clonotype was detected ten times or more. The chain employs TRBV9 and TRBJ1-3; D not resolved. This CDR3 region has 14 residues. Per the germline V gene, CDR1 is SGDLS and CDR2 is YYNGEE. Trimming took off 0 bases at V and 2 bases at J, with 6 bases between the two ends. CDR3 sequence reads: CASSVGQAGNTIYF. The CDR3 region has the DNA TGTGCCAGCAGCGTAGGTCAAGCTGGAAACACCATATATTTT.

This clonotype was seen only once. This could be a read error, since a much larger clone is one nucleotide away. The V and J genes are TRBV20-1 and TRBJ1-1; D unclear. The CDR3 consists of 14 residues. Germline loops: CDR1 DFQATT, CDR2 SNEGSKA (reference sequence). The V end was cut by 0 bases, the J end by 8 bases, with 16 bases between. The DNA of the CDR3 is TGCAGTGCTAGAGATGCGGCGGTCATAGGCGAAGCTTTCTTT. It yields the protein CSARDAAVIGEAFF.

Ten or more counts support this clonotype. One junction end does not reproduce the germline sequence, and a read error may be involved. For the CDR3, the DNA is TGTGCCAGCAGTTTATACGACAGGGACATTCGGTACTTC. Translated: CASSLYDRDIRYF. The rearrangement links TRBV28 to TRBJ2-4; the match to TRBD1 covers 7 bases. CDR3 length: 13 residues. Germline V CDR1 and CDR2: MDHEN, SYDVKM.

At least ten counts were recorded for this clonotype. V is TRBV7-3 and J is TRBJ2-4, with a possible D match to TRBD2 (5 bases). CDR3 length: 13 amino acids. Germline CDR1 is SGHTA and CDR2 is FQGTGA. Trimming cost V 4 bases and J 7 bases, with 11 bases left between them. The chain's CDR3 is CASSSKEGNIQYF. Here the CDR3 DNA reads TGTGCCAGCAGCTCCAAAGAGGGCAACATTCAGTACTTC. Combining the CDR3 with reference TRBV7-3 and TRBJ2-4 gives the whole variable domain GAGVSQTPSNKVTEKGKYVELRCDPISGHTALYWYRQSLGQGPEFLIYFQGTGAADDSGLPNDRFFAVRPEGSVSTLKIQRTERGDSAVYLCASSSKEGNIQYFGAGTRLSVL.

This clonotype was counted a single time. The rearrangement uses TRBV7-8 and TRBJ1-5, with D perhaps TRBD1 (5 bases). In germline, CDR1 is SGHVS, CDR2 FQNEAQ. CDR3 length: 14 amino acids. Trimming pared 2 bases from V and 7 bases from J, leaving 12 bases between. The CDR3 sequence is CASSLRRGRQPQHF. Written as DNA, the CDR3 is TGTGCCAGCAGCTTAAGAAGGGGCAGGCAGCCCCAGCATTTT.

This clonotype was observed at least ten times. The chain has TRBV6-5 and TRBJ2-7; 12 positions agree with TRBD1. V trimming: 10 bases; J trimming: 7 bases; junction bases outside the gene matches: 8. The germline CDR1 and CDR2 sequences are MNHEY and SVGAGI. CDR3 length: 13 residues. CDR3 in amino acids: CATPGQGALEQYF. The CDR3 DNA sequence: TGTGCCACCCCGGGACAGGGGGCGCTGGAGCAGTACTTC.

This clonotype was seen only a few times. The CDR3 DNA sequence: TGTGCCAGCAGTTATCATCACTATGGCTACACCTTC. Amino acid sequence: CASSYHHYGYTF. The chain is built from TRBV27 and TRBJ1-2; D is undetermined. In germline, CDR1 is MNHEY, CDR2 SMNVEV (reference sequence). Trimming took 4 bases from V and 3 from J, leaving 6 bases between them. The CDR3 has 12 residues.

This clonotype has just one count. The chain employs TRBV6-2 or TRBV6-3 and TRBJ2-2, with D maybe TRBD1 (5 bases). V was pared by 6 bases and J by 1 base, with 12 bases between. Per the germline V gene, CDR1 is MNHEY and CDR2 is SVGEGT. This CDR3 is 15 amino acids long. CDR3 in DNA: TGTGCCAGCAGCCCAGCTACAGGGAACACCGGGGAGCTGTTTTTT. Translation gives CASSPATGNTGELFF.

This clonotype has only one observation. CDR3 protein: CAWGQGAQNTEAFF. CDR3 sequence (DNA): TGTGCCTGGGGACAGGGGGCCCAGAACACTGAAGCTTTCTTT. The V gene is TRBV30, the J gene TRBJ1-1, with 11 nucleotides matching TRBD1. This CDR3 has 14 amino acids. The trim removed 5 bases at V and 1 base at J, leaving 3 bases unmatched. Germline CDR1 is GTSNPN and CDR2 is SVGIG (reference sequence).

This clonotype was counted ten times or more. The chain recombines TRBV6-5 with TRBJ1-1, with D possibly being TRBD1 (6 bases). Germline assignment: CDR1 MNHEY and CDR2 SVGAGI. V lost 9 bases and J lost 0, with 8 bases in between. The CDR3 extends over 12 amino acids. The CDR3 nucleotides are TGTGCCAGTGACAGGATGAACACTGAAGCTTTCTTT. This gives the protein CASDRMNTEAFF.

This clonotype was counted many times. The J gene is TRBJ2-7, the V gene TRBV12-3 or TRBV12-4; D is possibly TRBD2 (6 bases). This CDR3 has 14 amino acids. V gave up 3 bases and J gave up 4 bases, with 13 bases separating them. This CDR3 is CASSFQGLLYEQYF. The CDR3 nucleotides are TGTGCCAGCAGTTTTCAGGGACTGCTGTACGAGCAGTACTTC.

The chain couples TRBV5-1 to TRBJ2-7; 8 bases line up with TRBD2. V lost 1 base to trimming and J lost 5 bases; unmatched junction nucleotides: 8. This CDR3 has 15 amino acids. Germline assignment: CDR1 SGHRS and CDR2 YFSETQ. DNA of the CDR3: TGCGCCAGCAGCTTGACGGGAGGGCCTGACAACGAGCAGTACTTC. Its translation: CASSLTGGPDNEQYF.

For this clonotype: Possible read error: a much larger clone is one base away. The J gene is TRBJ2-1, the V gene TRBV6-1; D not certain. CDR1 and CDR2 from the germline V gene are MNHNS and SASEGT. The CDR3 runs to 11 residues. CDR3 sequence: CASSRYNEQIF. DNA of the CDR3: TGTGCCAGCAGTCGGTACAATGAGCAGATCTTC.

This clonotype was counted between two and nine times. V usage is TRBV2 and J usage is TRBJ2-7; perhaps TRBD2 as D (6 bases). The germline gives CDR1 SNHLY, CDR2 FYNNEI. The CDR3 totals 14 residues. V was shortened by 2 bases and J by 3 bases, with 11 bases between the two germline ends. The CDR3 region is CASSEYGGIYEQYF. DNA of the CDR3: TGTGCCAGCAGTGAATACGGGGGTATCTACGAGCAGTACTTC.

This sequence joins TRBV25-1 and TRBJ2-5; 9 bases are a match to TRBD2. Germline V gives CDR1 MGHDK, CDR2 SYGVNS. Trimming at V came to 5 bases and at J to 4 bases, leaving 5 bases not matched to a gene. This CDR3 contains 14 residues. The DNA for the CDR3 is TGTGCCAGCAGTTCAGCGGGAGGTTTAGAGACCCAGTACTTC. Encoded protein: CASSSAGGLETQYF.

This clonotype was recorded many times. The genes are TRBV27 and TRBJ2-4; TRBD2 matches at 9 bases. CDR3 length: 18 residues. Germline values: CDR1 MNHEY, CDR2 SMNVEV (reference sequence). With V trimmed by 6 bases and J by 1 base, 13 bases remained unmatched. CDR3 amino acids: CASSLTSTSGAAKNIQYF. In DNA, the CDR3 is TGTGCCAGCAGCCTAACCTCGACTAGCGGTGCCGCCAAAAACATTCAGTACTTC.

This clonotype has at least ten counts. V usage is TRBV20-1 and J usage is TRBJ1-2; D unclear. The CDR3 totals 13 residues. Trimming cost V 1 base and J 4 bases, with 10 bases left between them. Germline CDR1 and CDR2: DFQATT and SNEGSKA (reference sequence). This CDR3 is CSARAAVGYGYTF. In DNA, the CDR3 is TGCAGTGCTAGAGCCGCCGTGGGCTATGGCTACACCTTC.

The chain has TRBV5-1 and TRBJ2-2; 8 bases fit TRBD1. The germline V gene encodes CDR1 SGHRS and CDR2 YFSETQ. This CDR3 is built from 13 residues. Trimming removed 4 bases from V and 13 bases from J; junction bases left unmatched: 9. Here the CDR3 DNA reads TGCGCCAGCAGCCCGTCACAGGGGGACGGGCTGTTTTTT. Its protein is CASSPSQGDGLFF.

This clonotype appeared many times. This chain links TRBV2 with TRBJ2-4, with 7 nucleotides matching TRBD2. Trimming took 5 bases from V and 0 from J; bases not matched to a gene: 7. CDR3 length equals 16 residues. In germline, CDR1 is SNHLY, CDR2 FYNNEI. The CDR3 DNA sequence: TGTGCCAGCAGTCCGAACGGGGGGTTAGCCAAAAACATTCAGTACTTC. Protein sequence: CASSPNGGLAKNIQYF.

The genes are TRBV5-6 and TRBJ2-5; 9 bases are shared with TRBD2. Germline-derived CDR1 and CDR2 are SGHDT and YYEEEE. With V trimmed by 0 bases and J by 0 bases, 6 bases remained unmatched. The CDR3 sequence is 17 residues long. This chain's CDR3 is CASSLGATSGYQETQYF. The CDR3 nucleotides read TGTGCCAGCAGCTTGGGCGCCACTAGCGGGTACCAAGAGACCCAGTACTTC.

This clonotype was observed many times. The rearrangement joins TRBV6-1 to TRBJ2-7; a possible D gene is TRBD2 (7 bases). The CDR3 contains 15 residues. Germline loops: CDR1 MNHNS, CDR2 SASEGT. V gave up 8 bases and J gave up 2 bases, with 19 bases separating them. Written as DNA, the CDR3 is TGTGCCAGCGGTGGCGAACAGGGAGGGACCTACGAGCAGTACTTC. Its translation: CASGGEQGGTYEQYF.

This clonotype was seen repeatedly, ten times or more. The rearrangement joins TRBV6-1 to TRBJ1-5, with TRBD1 matching 8 bases. The trim removed 1 base at V and 7 bases at J, leaving 3 bases unmatched. Germline-derived CDR1 and CDR2 are MNHNS and SASEGT. This CDR3 has 14 amino acids. The CDR3 DNA reads as TGTGCCAGCAGTGAAGGGACAGGGTGGCAGCCCCAGCATTTT. It specifies CASSEGTGWQPQHF.

This clonotype was observed many times. This chain uses TRBV12-3 or TRBV12-4 with TRBJ2-2, with 15 bases matching TRBD2. V lost 5 bases, J lost 5 bases, and 9 bases stayed unmatched. CDR3 length equals 18 residues. For the CDR3, the DNA is TGTGCCAGCAGTCCCCGGGGACTAGCGGGAGGTTGGACCGGGGAGCTGTTTTTT. Amino acid sequence: CASSPRGLAGGWTGELFF.